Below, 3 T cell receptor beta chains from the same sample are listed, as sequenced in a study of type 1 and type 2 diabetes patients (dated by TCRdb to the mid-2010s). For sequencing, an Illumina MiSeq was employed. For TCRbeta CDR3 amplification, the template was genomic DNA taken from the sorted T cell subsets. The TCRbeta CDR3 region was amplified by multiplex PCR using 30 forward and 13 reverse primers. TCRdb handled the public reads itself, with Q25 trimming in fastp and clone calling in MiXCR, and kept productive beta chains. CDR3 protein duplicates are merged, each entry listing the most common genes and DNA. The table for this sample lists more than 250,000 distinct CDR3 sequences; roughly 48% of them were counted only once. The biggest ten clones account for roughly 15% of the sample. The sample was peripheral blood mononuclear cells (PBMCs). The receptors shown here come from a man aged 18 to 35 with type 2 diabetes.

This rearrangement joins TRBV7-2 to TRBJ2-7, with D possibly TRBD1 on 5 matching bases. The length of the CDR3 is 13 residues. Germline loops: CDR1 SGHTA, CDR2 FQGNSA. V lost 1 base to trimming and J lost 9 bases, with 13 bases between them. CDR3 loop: CASSLVTRGRQYF. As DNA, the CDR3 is TGTGCCAGCAGCTTAGTTACAAGGGGCCGGCAGTACTTC.

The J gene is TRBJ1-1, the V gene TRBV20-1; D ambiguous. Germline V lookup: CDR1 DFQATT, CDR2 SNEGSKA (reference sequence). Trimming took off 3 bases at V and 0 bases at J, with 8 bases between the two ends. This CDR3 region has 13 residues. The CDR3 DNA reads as TGCAGTGCTAGTATGTCTTTGAACACTGAAGCTTTCTTT. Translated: CSASMSLNTEAFF.

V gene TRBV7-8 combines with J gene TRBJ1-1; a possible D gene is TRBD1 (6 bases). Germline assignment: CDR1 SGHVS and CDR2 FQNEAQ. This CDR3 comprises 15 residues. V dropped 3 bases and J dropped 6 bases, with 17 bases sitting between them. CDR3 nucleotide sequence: TGTGCCAGCAGCTTCTTCGAGGGGGTTAACGCTGAAGCTTTCTTT. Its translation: CASSFFEGVNAEAFF.